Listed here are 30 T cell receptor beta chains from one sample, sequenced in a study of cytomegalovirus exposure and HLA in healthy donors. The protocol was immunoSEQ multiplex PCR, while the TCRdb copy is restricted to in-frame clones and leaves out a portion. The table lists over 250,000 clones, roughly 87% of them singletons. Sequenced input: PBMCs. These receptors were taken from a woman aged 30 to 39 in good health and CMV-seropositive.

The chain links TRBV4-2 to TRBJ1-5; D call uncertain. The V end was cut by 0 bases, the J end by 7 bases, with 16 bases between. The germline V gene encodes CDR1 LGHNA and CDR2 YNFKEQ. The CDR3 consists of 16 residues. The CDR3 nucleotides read TGTGCCAGCAGCCAAGATTGGCCTGCTGAGAACCAGCCCCAGCATTTT. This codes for CASSQDWPAENQPQHF.

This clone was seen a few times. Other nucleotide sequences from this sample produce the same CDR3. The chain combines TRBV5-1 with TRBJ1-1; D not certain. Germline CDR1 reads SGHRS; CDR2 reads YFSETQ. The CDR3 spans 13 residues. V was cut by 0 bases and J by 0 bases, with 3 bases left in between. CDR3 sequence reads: CASSLGLNTEAFF. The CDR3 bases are TGCGCCAGCAGCTTGGGGCTGAACACTGAAGCTTTCTTT. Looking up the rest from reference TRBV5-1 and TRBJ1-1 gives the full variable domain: KAGVTQTPRYLIKTRGQQVTLSCSPISGHRSVSWYQQTPGQGLQFLFEYFSETQRNKGNFPGRFSGRQFSNSRSEMNVSTLELGDSALYLCASSLGLNTEAFFGQGTRLTVV.

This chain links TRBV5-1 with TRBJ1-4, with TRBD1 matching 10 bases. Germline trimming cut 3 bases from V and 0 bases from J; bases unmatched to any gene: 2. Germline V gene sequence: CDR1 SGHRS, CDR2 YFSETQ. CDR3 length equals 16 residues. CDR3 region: CASSYGTGATNEKLFF. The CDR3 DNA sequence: TGCGCCAGCAGCTACGGGACAGGGGCAACTAATGAAAAACTGTTTTTT.

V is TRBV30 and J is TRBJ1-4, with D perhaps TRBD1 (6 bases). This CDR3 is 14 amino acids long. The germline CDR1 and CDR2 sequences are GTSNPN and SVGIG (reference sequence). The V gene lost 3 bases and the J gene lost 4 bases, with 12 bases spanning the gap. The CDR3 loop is CAWREGQFNEKLFF. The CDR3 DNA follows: TGTGCCTGGAGAGAAGGACAGTTTAATGAAAAACTGTTTTTT.

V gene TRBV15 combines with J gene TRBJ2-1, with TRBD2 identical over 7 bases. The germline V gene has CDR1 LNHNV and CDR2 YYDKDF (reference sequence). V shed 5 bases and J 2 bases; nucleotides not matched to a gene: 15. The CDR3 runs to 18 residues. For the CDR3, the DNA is TGTGCCACCAGCGACCCCCCGGGTAGCGGGTCCCCCTACAATGAGCAGTTCTTC. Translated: CATSDPPGSGSPYNEQFF.

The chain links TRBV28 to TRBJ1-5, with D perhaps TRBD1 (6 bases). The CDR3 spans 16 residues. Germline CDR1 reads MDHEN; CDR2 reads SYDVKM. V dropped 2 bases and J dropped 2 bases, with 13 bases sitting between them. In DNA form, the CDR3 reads TGTGCCAGCAGTTTAATTCGGGGGCTCCGCAATCAGCCCCAGCATTTT. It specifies CASSLIRGLRNQPQHF. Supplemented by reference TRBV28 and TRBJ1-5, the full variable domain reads DVKVTQSSRYLVKRTGEKVFLECVQDMDHENMFWYRQDPGLGLRLIYFSYDVKMKEKGDIPEGYSVSREKKERFSLILESASTNQTSMYLCASSLIRGLRNQPQHFGDGTRLSIL.

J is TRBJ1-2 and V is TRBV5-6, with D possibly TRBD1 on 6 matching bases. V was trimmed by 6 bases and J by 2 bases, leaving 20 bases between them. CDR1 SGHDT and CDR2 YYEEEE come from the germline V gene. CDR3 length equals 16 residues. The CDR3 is CASILGGAGMNYGYTF. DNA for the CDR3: TGTGCCAGCATTCTCGGGGGGGCCGGAATGAACTATGGCTACACCTTC.

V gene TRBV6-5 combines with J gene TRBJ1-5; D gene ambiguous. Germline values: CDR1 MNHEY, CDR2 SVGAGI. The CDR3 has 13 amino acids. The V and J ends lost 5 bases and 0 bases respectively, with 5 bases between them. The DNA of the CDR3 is TGTGCCAGCAGTGCAAATAGCAATCAGCCCCAGCATTTT. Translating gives CASSANSNQPQHF.

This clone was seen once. As DNA, the CDR3 is TGTGCCAGCAGCGTTGGGGGCCGTATAGACGAGCAGTACTTC. The encoded protein is CASSVGGRIDEQYF. The chain is built from TRBV9 and TRBJ2-7; perhaps TRBD1 as D (6 bases). V was clipped by 2 bases and J by 5 bases, with 14 bases between them. Germline V gives CDR1 SGDLS, CDR2 YYNGEE. The CDR3 loop spans 14 amino acids.

DNA for the CDR3: TGTGCCAGCAGCCCTACGACTGATCCTCCTAACTATGGCTACACCTTC. Protein product: CASSPTTDPPNYGYTF. This chain joins TRBV5-4 and TRBJ1-2, with D unresolved. This CDR3 is 16 amino acids long. Germline CDR1 is SGHNT and CDR2 is YYREEE (reference sequence). Trimming shortened V by 4 bases and J by 0 bases, and 16 bases separated the two germline ends.

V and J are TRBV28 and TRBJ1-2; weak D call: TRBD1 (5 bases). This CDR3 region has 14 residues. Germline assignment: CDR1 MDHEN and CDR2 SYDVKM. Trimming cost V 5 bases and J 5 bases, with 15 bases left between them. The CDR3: CASSLSRTSYGYTF. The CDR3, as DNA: TGTGCCAGCAGTCTTTCTAGGACATCTTATGGCTACACCTTC.

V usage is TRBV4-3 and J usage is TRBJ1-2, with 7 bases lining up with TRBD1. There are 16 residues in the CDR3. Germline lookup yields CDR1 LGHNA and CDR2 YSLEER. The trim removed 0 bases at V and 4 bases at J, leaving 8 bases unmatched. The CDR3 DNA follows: TGCGCCAGCAGCCAAGATAAGACAGGGAATATCTATGGCTACACCTTC. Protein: CASSQDKTGNIYGYTF.

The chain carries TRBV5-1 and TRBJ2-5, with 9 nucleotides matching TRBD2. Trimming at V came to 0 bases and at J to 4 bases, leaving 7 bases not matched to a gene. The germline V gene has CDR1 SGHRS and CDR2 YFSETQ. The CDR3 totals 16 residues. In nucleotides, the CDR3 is TGCGCCAGCAGCTTGGAATGGGCGGGAGGGCCAGAGACCCAGTACTTC. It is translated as CASSLEWAGGPETQYF.

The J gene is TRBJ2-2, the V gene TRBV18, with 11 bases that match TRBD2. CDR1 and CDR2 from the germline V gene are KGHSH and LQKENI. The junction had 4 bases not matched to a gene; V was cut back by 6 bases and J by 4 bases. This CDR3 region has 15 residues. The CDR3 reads CASSPSGGPTGELFF. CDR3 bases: TGTGCCAGCTCTCCTAGCGGGGGGCCCACCGGGGAGCTGTTTTTT.

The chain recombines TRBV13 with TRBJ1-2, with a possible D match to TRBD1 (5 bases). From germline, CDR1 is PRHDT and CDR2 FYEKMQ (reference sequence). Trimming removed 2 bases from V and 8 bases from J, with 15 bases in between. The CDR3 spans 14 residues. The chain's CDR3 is CASSLYGAGDGYTF. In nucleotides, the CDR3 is TGTGCCAGCAGCTTATACGGGGCCGGGGACGGCTACACCTTC.

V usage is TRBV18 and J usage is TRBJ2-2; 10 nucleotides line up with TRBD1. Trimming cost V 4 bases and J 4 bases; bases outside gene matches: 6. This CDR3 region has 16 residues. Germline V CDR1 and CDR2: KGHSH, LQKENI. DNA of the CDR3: TGTGCCAGCTCACAAACGACAGGGGGCGGCACCGGGGAGCTGTTTTTT. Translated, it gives CASSQTTGGGTGELFF.

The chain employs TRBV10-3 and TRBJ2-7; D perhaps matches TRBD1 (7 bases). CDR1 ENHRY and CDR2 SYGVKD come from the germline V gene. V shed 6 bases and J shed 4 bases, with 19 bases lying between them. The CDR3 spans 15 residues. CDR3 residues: CAISPRGTESYEQYF. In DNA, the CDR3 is TGTGCCATCAGCCCCCGGGGGACAGAGAGTTACGAGCAGTACTTC.

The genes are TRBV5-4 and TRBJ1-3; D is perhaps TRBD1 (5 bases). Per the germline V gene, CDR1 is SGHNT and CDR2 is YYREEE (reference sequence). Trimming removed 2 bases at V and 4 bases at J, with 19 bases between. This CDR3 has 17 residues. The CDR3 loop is CASSFGQGRSWGNTIYF. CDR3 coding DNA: TGTGCCAGCAGCTTTGGGCAGGGCCGGTCGTGGGGAAACACCATATATTTT.

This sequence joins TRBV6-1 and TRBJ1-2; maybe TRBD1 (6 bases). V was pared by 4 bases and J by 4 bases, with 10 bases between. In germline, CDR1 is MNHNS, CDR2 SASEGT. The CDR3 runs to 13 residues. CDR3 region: CASSGQVLYGYTF. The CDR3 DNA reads TGTGCCAGCAGTGGACAGGTCCTCTATGGCTACACCTTC.

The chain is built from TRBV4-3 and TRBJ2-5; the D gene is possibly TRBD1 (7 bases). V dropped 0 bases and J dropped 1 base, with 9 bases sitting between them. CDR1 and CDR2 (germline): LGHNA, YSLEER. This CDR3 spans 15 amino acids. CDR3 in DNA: TGCGCCAGCAGCCAAGACAGGGGGGTCCAAGAGACCCAGTACTTC. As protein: CASSQDRGVQETQYF.

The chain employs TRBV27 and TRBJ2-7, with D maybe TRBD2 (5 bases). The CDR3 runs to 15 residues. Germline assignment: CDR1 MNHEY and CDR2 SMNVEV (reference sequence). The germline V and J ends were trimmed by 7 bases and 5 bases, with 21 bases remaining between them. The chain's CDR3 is CASNKGTLLGDEQYF. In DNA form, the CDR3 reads TGTGCCAGCAACAAAGGTACACTACTCGGGGACGAGCAGTACTTC.

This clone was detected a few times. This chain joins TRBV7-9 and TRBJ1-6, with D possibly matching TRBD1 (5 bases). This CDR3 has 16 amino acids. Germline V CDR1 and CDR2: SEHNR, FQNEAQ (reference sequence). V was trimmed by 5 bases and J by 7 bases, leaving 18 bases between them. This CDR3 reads CASSPTFQGPNSPLHF. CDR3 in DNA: TGTGCCAGCAGCCCGACTTTCCAGGGACCAAATTCACCCCTCCACTTT.

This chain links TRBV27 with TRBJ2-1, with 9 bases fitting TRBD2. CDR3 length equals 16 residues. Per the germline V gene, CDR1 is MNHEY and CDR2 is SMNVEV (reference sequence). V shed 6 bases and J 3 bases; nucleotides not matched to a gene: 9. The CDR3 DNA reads TGTGCCAGCAGGGGTAGCGGGAGTTGGATCTACAATGAGCAGTTCTTC. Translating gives CASRGSGSWIYNEQFF.

CDR3 loop: CASSLDGSRNEQFF. The CDR3, as DNA: TGCGCCAGCAGCTTGGATGGGTCTAGGAATGAGCAGTTCTTC. This chain uses TRBV5-1 with TRBJ2-1; unclear D gene. Germline CDR1 SGHRS, CDR2 YFSETQ. V gave up 0 bases and J gave up 7 bases, with 11 bases separating them. The length of the CDR3 is 14 residues.

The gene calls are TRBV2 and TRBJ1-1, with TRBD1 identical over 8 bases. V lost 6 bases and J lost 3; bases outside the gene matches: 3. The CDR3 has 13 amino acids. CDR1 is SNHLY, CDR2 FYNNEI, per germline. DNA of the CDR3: TGTGCCAGCAGCAGGGGGCCGGACACTGAAGCTTTCTTT. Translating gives CASSRGPDTEAFF.

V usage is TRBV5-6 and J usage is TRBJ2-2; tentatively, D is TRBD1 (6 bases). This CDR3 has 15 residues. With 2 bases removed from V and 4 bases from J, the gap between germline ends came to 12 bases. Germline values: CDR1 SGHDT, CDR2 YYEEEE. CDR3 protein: CASSLTTGFTGELFF. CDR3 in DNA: TGTGCCAGCAGCTTAACTACAGGGTTCACCGGGGAGCTGTTTTTT.

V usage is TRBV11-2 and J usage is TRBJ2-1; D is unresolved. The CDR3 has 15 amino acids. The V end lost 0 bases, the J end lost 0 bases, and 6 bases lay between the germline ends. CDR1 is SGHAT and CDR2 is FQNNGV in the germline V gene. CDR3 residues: CASSLEVSSYNEQFF. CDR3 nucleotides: TGTGCCAGCAGCTTAGAAGTGAGCTCCTACAATGAGCAGTTCTTC.

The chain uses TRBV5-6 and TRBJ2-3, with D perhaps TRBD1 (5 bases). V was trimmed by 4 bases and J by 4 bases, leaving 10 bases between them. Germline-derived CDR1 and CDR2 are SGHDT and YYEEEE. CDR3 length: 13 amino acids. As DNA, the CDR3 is TGTGCCAGCAGCCGCTCCAGGGCAGATACGCAGTATTTT. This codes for CASSRSRADTQYF. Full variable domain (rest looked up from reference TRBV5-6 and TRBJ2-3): DAGVTQSPTHLIKTRGQQVTLRCSPKSGHDTVSWYQQALGQGPQFIFQYYEEEERQRGNFPDRFSGHQFPNYSSELNVNALLLGDSALYLCASSRSRADTQYFGPGTRLTVL.

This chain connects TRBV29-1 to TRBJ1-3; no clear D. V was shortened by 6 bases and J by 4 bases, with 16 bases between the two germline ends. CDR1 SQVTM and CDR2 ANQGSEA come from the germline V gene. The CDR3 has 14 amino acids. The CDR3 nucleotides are TGCAGCGTGAGCTGGGATCAATCAGGAAACACCATATATTTT. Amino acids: CSVSWDQSGNTIYF.

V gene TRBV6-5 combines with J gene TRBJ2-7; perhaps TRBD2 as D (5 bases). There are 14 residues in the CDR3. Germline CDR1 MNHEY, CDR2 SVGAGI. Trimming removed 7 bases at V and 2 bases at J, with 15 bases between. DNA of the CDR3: TGTGCCAGCAAAACGCAGACTATAACCTACGAGCAGTACTTC. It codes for CASKTQTITYEQYF.